The rows below give T cell receptor beta chains drawn from one sample of a study of cytomegalovirus exposure and HLA in healthy donors. The table came from immunoSEQ multiplex PCR; TCRdb's copy has only in-frame clones and leaves some out. The table has fewer than 150,000 clones, 70% to 85% seen once. Material for sequencing was PBMCs. The source of these receptors is a man aged 35 to 55 in good health and CMV-seropositive. Each CDR3 is given with its conserved first and last residue. Fields, in order: J gene, V gene, clone size, D gene, CDR3 DNA, CDR3 protein. D genes are given only for firm matches. Where a row states a size, it is once, few, many or the class of an expanded clone; other rows omit it.

TRBJ1-2 | TRBV9 | - | - | TGTGCCAGCAGCGCCGGACACCAGGGCGGCTATGGCTACACCTTC | CASSAGHQGGYGYTF
TRBJ1-2 | TRBV5-4 | - | - | TGTGCCAGCAGCTTGGATCAGGCAGGCTACGGCTACACCTTC | CASSLDQAGYGYTF
TRBJ1-5 | TRBV30 | - | - | TGTGCCTGGAGTTTAACAGGGAGGGATAGCAATCAGCCCCAGCATTTT | CAWSLTGRDSNQPQHF
TRBJ2-2 | TRBV5-1 | - | - | TGCGCCAGCAGCCCCCAGGGGTTCCCCGGGGAGCTGTTTTTT | CASSPQGFPGELFF
TRBJ2-2 | TRBV9 | - | TRBD1 | TGTGCCAGCAGCAAGGGACAGGTTCCCACCGGGGAGCTGTTTTTT | CASSKGQVPTGELFF
TRBJ2-1 | TRBV7-3 | - | TRBD2 | TGTGCCAGCAGCTTATATGGCGGGAGTCTAATGAATGAGCAGTTCTTC | CASSLYGGSLMNEQFF
TRBJ2-1 | TRBV29-1 | - | TRBD2 | TGCAGCGTCCGGGGACTAGCCGTCAATGAGCAGTTCTTC | CSVRGLAVNEQFF
TRBJ1-2 | TRBV7-2 | - | - | TGTGCCAGCACCCCCGGAGACGGGTTTAACTATGGCTACACCTTC | CASTPGDGFNYGYTF
TRBJ1-5 | TRBV6-1 | - | TRBD1 | TGTGCCAGCAGTGGGAGACAGGGAGGATATAGCAATCAGCCCCAGCATTTT | CASSGRQGGYSNQPQHF
TRBJ2-5 | TRBV18 | - | TRBD1 | TGTGCCAGCTCACCGGACAGGGCGGGCGAGACCCAGTACTTC | CASSPDRAGETQYF
TRBJ1-4 | TRBV2 | - | TRBD1 | TGTGCCAGCAGTGACTTCCGGGACAGGGGAAAAAAACTGTTTTTT | CASSDFRDRGKKLFF
TRBJ1-2 | TRBV9 | - | - | TGTGCCAGCAGCCCAAGTAAGGGGGGCTACACCTTC | CASSPSKGGYTF
TRBJ2-7 | TRBV7-8 | - | - | TGTGCCGGCAGCACATTAGGGGCGGGAGAGCAGTACTTC | CAGSTLGAGEQYF
TRBJ2-3 | TRBV5-1 | - | - | TGCGCCAGCAGCCGTGCGGGCACTAGGGAGACAGATACGCAGTATTTT | CASSRAGTRETDTQYF
TRBJ2-5 | TRBV30 | once | TRBD1 | TGTGCCTGGAGTGTTAAGGGGGCGGGAGAGACCCAGTACTTC | CAWSVKGAGETQYF
TRBJ2-1 | TRBV2 | once | - | TGTGCCAGCAGTGTCTCCCTACGGGGTGAGCAGTTCTTC | CASSVSLRGEQFF
TRBJ2-5 | TRBV4-3 | - | - | TGCGCCAGCAGCCAAGCCCGGCAGGCCGGAGAGACCCAGTACTTC | CASSQARQAGETQYF
TRBJ1-4 | TRBV9 | - | - | TGTGCCAGCAGCGTACTTGGGGGCGCAGGGGAAAAACTGTTTTTT | CASSVLGGAGEKLFF